Below are 3 T cell receptor beta chains sequenced from a single sample in a study of cytomegalovirus exposure and HLA in healthy donors (dated by TCRdb to 2016 to 2017). Library prep was done by the immunoSEQ multiplex PCR assay. For the multiplex PCR, a mixture combining 60 forward primers for TCR Vbeta segments and 13 reverse primers for TCR Jbeta segments was used. The table was pulled from immuneACCESS by TCRdb, which kept in-frame rearrangements only. Such tables lose some clones; where checked, under half of the loss comes from unresolved V genes, and the rest has no known cause. The record for this sample contains about 34,000 clones. The ten largest clones capture 3% to 3.5% of the sample. Sequencing was carried out using PBMCs. These receptors were taken from a woman aged 40 to 50 in good health and CMV-seropositive.

The genes are TRBV2 and TRBJ1-5; 9 bases map to TRBD1. Unmatched junction bases numbered 8, after V lost 6 bases and J lost 5 bases. The CDR3 contains 15 residues. The germline V gene encodes CDR1 SNHLY and CDR2 FYNNEI. The CDR3 bases are TGTGCCAGCAGCATCCTGACAGGGGGAGATCAGCCCCAGCATTTT. It encodes CASSILTGGDQPQHF.

The CDR3 protein is CASSWGPYNEQFF. DNA of the CDR3: TGCGCCAGCAGCTGGGGGCCCTACAATGAGCAGTTCTTC. This rearrangement joins TRBV5-1 to TRBJ2-1, with D perhaps TRBD1 (6 bases). The CDR3 is made up of 13 amino acids. V was pared by 3 bases and J by 2 bases, with 6 bases between. The germline CDR1 and CDR2 sequences are SGHRS and YFSETQ.

V is TRBV5-6 and J is TRBJ1-1; tentatively, D is TRBD1 (5 bases). Per the germline V gene, CDR1 is SGHDT and CDR2 is YYEEEE. The CDR3 contains 16 residues. Trimming removed 0 bases from V and 2 bases from J, with 14 bases in between. In nucleotides, the CDR3 is TGTGCCAGCAGCTTGGTTATCAGGGCCGTTAACACTGAAGCTTTCTTT. It encodes CASSLVIRAVNTEAFF.